Below, one T cell receptor beta chain is given with its context. These data belong to a study of blood T cell repertoires in COVID-19. Trimming stripped 8 bases from V and 15 bases from J, with 17 bases between. The CDR3 spans 11 residues. The protocol was immunoSEQ multiplex PCR, while the TCRdb copy is restricted to in-frame clones and leaves out a portion. The table includes 50,000 to 80,000 clones, approximately 90% detected once. Sequences were obtained from PBMCs or T cells enriched from blood (not recorded which). The chain links TRBV12-3 or TRBV12-4 to TRBJ2-1, with D tentatively TRBD2 (5 bases). This sequence originates from a woman aged 40-49 years who had recovered from COVID-19. The CDR3 DNA is TGTGCCAGCTTTTCCGGGATTTCTGGGTTCTTC. This sequence encodes CASFSGISGFF.